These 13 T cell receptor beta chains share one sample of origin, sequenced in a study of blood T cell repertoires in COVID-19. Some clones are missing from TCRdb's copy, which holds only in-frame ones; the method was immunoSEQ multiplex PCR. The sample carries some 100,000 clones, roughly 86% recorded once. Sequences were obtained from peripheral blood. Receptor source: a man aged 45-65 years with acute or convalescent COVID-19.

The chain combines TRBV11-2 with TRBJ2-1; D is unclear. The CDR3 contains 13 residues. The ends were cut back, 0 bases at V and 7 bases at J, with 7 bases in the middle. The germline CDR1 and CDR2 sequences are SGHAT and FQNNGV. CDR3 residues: CASSLEGDNEQFF. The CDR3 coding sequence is TGTGCCAGCAGCTTAGAAGGAGATAATGAGCAGTTCTTC.

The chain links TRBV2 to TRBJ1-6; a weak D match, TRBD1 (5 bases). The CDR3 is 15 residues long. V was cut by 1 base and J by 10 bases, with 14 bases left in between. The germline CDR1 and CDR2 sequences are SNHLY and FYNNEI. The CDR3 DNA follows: TGTGCCAGCAGTGAAGATTCCAGGGCTGCATCACCCCTCCACTTT. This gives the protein CASSEDSRAASPLHF.

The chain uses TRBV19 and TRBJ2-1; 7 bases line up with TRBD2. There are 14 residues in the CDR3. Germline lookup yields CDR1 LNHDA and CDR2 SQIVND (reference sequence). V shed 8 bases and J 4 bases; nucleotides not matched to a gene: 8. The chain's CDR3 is CASQVASGYNEQFF. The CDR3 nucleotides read TGTGCCAGTCAGGTGGCTAGCGGATACAATGAGCAGTTCTTC.

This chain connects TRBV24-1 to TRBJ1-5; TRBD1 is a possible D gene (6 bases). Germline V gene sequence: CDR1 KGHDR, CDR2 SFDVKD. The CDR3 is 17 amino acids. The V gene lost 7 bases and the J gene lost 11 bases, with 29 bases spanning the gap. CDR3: CATRWSFLGRGFETQHF. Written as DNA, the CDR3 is TGTGCCACCAGGTGGTCGTTTCTCGGCAGGGGCTTCGAGACCCAGCATTTT.

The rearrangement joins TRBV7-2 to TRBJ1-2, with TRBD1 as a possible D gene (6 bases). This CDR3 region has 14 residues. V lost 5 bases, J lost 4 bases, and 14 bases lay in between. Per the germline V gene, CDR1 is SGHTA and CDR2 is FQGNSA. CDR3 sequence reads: CASSGRQAIYGYTF. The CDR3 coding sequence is TGTGCCAGCAGCGGCCGACAGGCCATCTATGGCTACACCTTC.

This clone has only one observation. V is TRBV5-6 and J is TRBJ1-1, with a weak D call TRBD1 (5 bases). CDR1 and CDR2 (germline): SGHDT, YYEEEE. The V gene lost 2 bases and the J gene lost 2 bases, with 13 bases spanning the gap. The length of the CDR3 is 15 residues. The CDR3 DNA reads TGTGCCAGCAGCTTTCTGACAGCCAGTAACACTGAAGCTTTCTTT. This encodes CASSFLTASNTEAFF.

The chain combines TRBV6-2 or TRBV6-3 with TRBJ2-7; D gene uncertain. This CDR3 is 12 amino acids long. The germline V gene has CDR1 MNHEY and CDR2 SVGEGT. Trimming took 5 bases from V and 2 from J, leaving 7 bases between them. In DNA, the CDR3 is TGTGCCAGCAGTAACAGACCCTACGAGCAGTACTTC. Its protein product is CASSNRPYEQYF.

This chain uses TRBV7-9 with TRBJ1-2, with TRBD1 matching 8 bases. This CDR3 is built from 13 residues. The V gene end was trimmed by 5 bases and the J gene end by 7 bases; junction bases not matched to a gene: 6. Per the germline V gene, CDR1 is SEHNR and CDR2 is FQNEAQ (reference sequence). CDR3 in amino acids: CASSPGQGGGYTF. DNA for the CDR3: TGTGCCAGCAGCCCCGGACAGGGCGGTGGCTACACCTTC.

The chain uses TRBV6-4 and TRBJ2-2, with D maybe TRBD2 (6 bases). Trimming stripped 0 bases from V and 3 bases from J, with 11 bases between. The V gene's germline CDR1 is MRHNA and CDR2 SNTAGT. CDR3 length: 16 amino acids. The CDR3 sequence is CASSDSRAGDTGELFF. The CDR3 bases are TGTGCCAGCAGTGACTCAAGAGCGGGTGACACCGGGGAGCTGTTTTTT.

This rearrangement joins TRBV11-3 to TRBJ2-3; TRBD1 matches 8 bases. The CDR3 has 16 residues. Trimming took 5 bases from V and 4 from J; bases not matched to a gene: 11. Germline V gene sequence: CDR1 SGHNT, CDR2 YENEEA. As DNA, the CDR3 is TGTGCCAGCAGCCGTGGACAGGGTGAAGTTCCAGATACGCAGTATTTT. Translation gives CASSRGQGEVPDTQYF.

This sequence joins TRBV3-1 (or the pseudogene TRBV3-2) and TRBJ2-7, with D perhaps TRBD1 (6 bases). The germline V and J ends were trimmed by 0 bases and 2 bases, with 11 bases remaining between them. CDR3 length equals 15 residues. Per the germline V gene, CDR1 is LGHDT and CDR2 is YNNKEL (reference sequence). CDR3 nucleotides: TGTGCCAGCAGCCAAGATCAGGGGCCAACCTACGAGCAGTACTTC. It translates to CASSQDQGPTYEQYF.

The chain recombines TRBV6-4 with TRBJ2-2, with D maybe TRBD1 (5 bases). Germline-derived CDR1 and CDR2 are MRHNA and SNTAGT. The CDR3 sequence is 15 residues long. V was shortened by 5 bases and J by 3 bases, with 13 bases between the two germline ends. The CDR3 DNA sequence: TGTGCCAGCAGTCCCGCAGGGTCGTACACCGGGGAGCTGTTTTTT. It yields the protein CASSPAGSYTGELFF.

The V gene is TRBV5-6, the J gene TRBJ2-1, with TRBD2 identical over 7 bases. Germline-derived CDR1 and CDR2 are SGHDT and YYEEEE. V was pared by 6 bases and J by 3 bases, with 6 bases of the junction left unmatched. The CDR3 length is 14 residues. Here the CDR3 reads CASNPGTIYNEQFF. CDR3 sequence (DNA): TGTGCCAGCAATCCCGGGACTATCTACAATGAGCAGTTCTTC.